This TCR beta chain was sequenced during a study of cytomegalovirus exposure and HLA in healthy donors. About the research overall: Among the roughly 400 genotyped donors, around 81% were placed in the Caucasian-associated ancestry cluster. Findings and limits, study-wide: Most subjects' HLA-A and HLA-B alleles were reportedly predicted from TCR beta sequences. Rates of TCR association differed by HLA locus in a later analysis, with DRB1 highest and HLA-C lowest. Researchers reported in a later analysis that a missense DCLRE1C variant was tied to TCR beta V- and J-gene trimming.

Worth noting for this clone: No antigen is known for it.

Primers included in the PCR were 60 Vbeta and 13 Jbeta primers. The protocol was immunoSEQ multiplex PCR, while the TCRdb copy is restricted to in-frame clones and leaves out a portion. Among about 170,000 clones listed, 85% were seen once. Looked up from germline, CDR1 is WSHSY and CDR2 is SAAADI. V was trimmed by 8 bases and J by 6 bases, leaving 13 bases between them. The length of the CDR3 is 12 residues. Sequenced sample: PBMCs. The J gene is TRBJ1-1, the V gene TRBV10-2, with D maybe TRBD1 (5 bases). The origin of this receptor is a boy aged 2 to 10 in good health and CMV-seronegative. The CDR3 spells CASRIRGSEAFF. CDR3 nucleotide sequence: TGCGCCAGCCGTATCCGGGGGTCTGAAGCTTTCTTT.